The clone carrying this T cell receptor (beta chain) came up a few times. As yet, its antigen is unknown. These data originate in a study of response to subunit inactivated influenza vaccine. The CDR3 contains 16 residues. Germline V CDR1 and CDR2: MNHEY, SVGEGT. Trimming pared 6 bases from V and 6 bases from J, leaving 22 bases between. Study results and caveats: Authors suggested each seasonal flu vaccination may recruit only limited numbers of new T cells.

TCRdb redid the calling of the RT-PCR reads with MiXCR, one entry per CDR3 protein. The table lists about 700,000 distinct CDR3 sequences, about 15% of them singletons. This receptor was taken from a man aged 45-65 years who received an inactivated influenza vaccine. The specimen was PBMCs from blood, collected around two weeks before vaccination. The chain has TRBV6-2 or TRBV6-3 and TRBJ2-3, with D possibly being TRBD2 (6 bases). In DNA form, the CDR3 reads TGTGCCAGCAGCCGAGGCGGGGTATGGTCTTTGGATACGCAGTATTTT. It yields the protein CASSRGGVWSLDTQYF.